This TCR beta chain comes out of a study of radiotherapy plus CTLA-4 blockade in lung cancer. The CDR3 has 13 residues. The V gene's germline CDR1 is MNHEY and CDR2 SVGAGI. The V end was cut by 6 bases, the J end by 5 bases, with 13 bases between. This clone was observed a few times. Measured with immunoSEQ multiplex PCR; TCRdb has only the in-frame clones, and not every one. The data contain roughly 97,000 clones, approximately 75% of them singletons. The chain uses TRBV6-5 and TRBJ2-5; D perhaps matches TRBD1 (7 bases). The sequence derives from a human donor with non-small cell lung cancer who had a partial response to radiotherapy plus ipilimumab. Some clones in this sample may be carry-over from other donors' samples. Sequencing was performed on peripheral blood, taken from a patient treated with radiotherapy plus ipilimumab. The CDR3 reads CASRETGRETQYF. The DNA of the CDR3 is TGTGCCAGCAGGGAGACAGGGAGGGAGACCCAGTACTTC.